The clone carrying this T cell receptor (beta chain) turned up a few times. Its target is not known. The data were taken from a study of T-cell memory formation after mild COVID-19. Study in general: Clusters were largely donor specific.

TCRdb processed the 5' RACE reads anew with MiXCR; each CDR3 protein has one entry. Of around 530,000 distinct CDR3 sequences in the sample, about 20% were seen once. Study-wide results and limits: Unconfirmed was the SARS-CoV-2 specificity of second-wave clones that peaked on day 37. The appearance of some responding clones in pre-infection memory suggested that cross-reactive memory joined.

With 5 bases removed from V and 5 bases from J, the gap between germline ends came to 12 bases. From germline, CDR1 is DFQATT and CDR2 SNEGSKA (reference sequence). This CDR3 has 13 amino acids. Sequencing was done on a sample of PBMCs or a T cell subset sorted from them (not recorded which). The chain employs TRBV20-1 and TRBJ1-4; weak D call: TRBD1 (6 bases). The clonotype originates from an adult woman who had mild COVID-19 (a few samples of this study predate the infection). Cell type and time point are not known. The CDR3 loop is CSASRTDNEKLFF. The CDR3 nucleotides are TGCAGTGCTTCCCGGACAGACAATGAAAAACTGTTTTTT.